This entry features one TCR beta chain sequence. The specificity of this receptor is unknown. No per-base quality is available; no much larger clone lies one base away. The CDR3 spans 13 residues, from the cysteine through the phenylalanine. Only the CDR3 region is kept as DNA, spanning 39 bases read in frame from base 1. CDR1 and CDR2, per the germline V gene (reference sequence), are SGHNT and YYREEE. Trimming at the junction amounts to 0 bases on V and 2 bases on J, and the germline ends lie 4 bases apart. This specimen comes from a study of T cell repertoires in urothelial bladder cancer (dated by TCRdb to the late 2010s). Study-level background: Clinical stages of the roughly twelve resected lesions were three cT0, three cTa, three cT1 and three cT2 or greater. The study compared clonality of the TCR repertoire in bladder tumors against clonality in benign bladder inflammation. Around 11 resected bladder lesions, consisting of urothelial carcinoma (UC+) and benign (UC-) specimens, were examined. About eleven patients with bladder lesions undergoing transurethral resection were identified prospectively.

Specimens of bladder lesions were obtained during transurethral resection and kept at -80C. DNA was isolated from the bladder specimens obtained at transurethral resection. The paper as a whole reports these results and caveats: A single T-cell clone reached up to about 17% of infiltrating lymphocytes in carcinoma specimens, compared with about 2% in benign specimens. Fewer T cells were found in urothelial carcinoma specimens than in benign specimens, with medians of about 5,000 and 25,000, respectively. A median tumor infiltrating lymphocyte percentage of around 2.2% was observed in carcinoma specimens, compared with about 12% in benign specimens.

The TCR beta chain CDR3 region was sequenced with the immunoSEQ assay. Concerning the study's data processing: For each specimen, the T-cell fraction, clonal dominance, and maximum TCR clone frequency were calculated. Sourced from immuneACCESS, this table was stored by TCRdb with only in-frame sequences that have V and J called. A share of the clones is absent; for the studies checked, an unresolved V gene accounts for under half, and the remainder has no known explanation. The V and J calls and clone size were taken over from that table, and D and trimming were inferred from the DNA. This sample lists approximately 9,800 clones; about 54% were detected once. The ten largest clones take up about 29% of the sample.

Sequencing was performed on tumor-infiltrating cells from bladder cancer. The receptor chain draws on TRBV5-4 and TRBJ2-3; no D segment can be confidently identified. The clonotype originates from a human donor with urothelial carcinoma. In nucleotides, the sequence is TGTGCCAGCAGCTTGGACATCACAGATACGCAGTATTTT. It codes for CASSLDITDTQYF.